The entry below gives a single TCR beta chain sequence along with its context. This clone was seen just once. No cognate antigen has been identified for it. Within one base of it there is no much larger clone, and no base qualities were kept. This record comes from a study of blood T cell repertoires in COVID-19 (dated by TCRdb to 2020 to 2021). For the wider study: Samples from collaborators originated in the United States, Italy and Spain and spanned both the acute and convalescent phases of COVID-19. The material from the prospective study consisted of cDNA or gDNA derived from T cells, B-cell-depleted T cells, or PBMCs. The dataset comprised deeply sampled blood TCRbeta repertoires from subjects exposed to, actively infected with, or recovered from COVID-19. The repertoires were made available in a free public database intended to serve as a resource for research on the immune response to SARS-CoV-2. The samples were drawn from two sources: the first 160 participants of the ongoing ImmuneRACE study, and over 1,000 subjects contributed by 6 global collaborators. Sample metadata almost always included a de-identified subject ID, COVID-19 status, age in years and sex. Where available, HLA class I and class II types were taken from metadata supplied by the sample provider and were not determined by assay-based typing.

The immunoSEQ Assay, a bias-controlled multiplex PCR, was used to amplify TCRbeta CDR3 regions from genomic DNA. Per the original workflow: Nucleated cell counts per sample were estimated from amplification of reference gene primers within the assay. To quantify the absolute abundance of each unique TCRbeta CDR3 rearrangement, sequence reads were collapsed and filtered. Productive Simpson clonality was computed per sample as the square root of Simpson's diversity index over productive rearrangements. This is the immuneACCESS table as TCRdb keeps it, with only in-frame sequences that have V and J called. A part of the clones is gone; compared with another copy, unresolved V genes explain less than half, and the rest is unexplained. The V and J calls and clone size are taken from that table; D and trimming were inferred from the DNA. This sample holds roughly 410,000 clones; around 89% were observed only once. Of the sample, under 2% falls within the top ten clones.

One collaborating source in Seattle enrolled patients during active infection and followed them longitudinally through the course of disease. Each collaborating institution followed its own protocols to collect whole blood in K2EDTA tubes. For TCRbeta analysis, collaborator samples were shipped as frozen whole blood, as isolated PBMCs, or as DNA extracted from either sample type. The research as a whole found: How much clinical and demographic metadata was included differed by source and by participant, and the metadata was provided uncurated.

The TCR was taken from a middle-aged woman with COVID-19, enrolled during active disease. Material for sequencing was peripheral blood.

CDR3 reads: CASSLFRVVSGANVLTF. Here is the DNA: TGTGCCAGCAGCTTGTTTCGCGTGGTCTCTGGGGCCAACGTCCTGACTTTC. This chain is built from TRBV5-5 and TRBJ2-6; the D gene lacks a confident call. Taken from cysteine to phenylalanine, the CDR3 has 17 residues. Only the CDR3 DNA stays, 51 bases, in frame from base 1. V is reduced by 1 base and J by 0 bases, leaving a spacing of 11 bases between them. As encoded in the germline V gene (reference sequence), CDR1 is SGHKS while CDR2 is YYEKEE. The CDR3, completed at both ends by the reference TRBV5-5 and TRBJ2-6 genes, gives the full variable domain DAGVTQSPTHLIKTRGQQVTLRCSPISGHKSVSWYQQVLGQGPQFIFQYYEKEERGRGNFPDRFSARQFPNYSSELNVNALLLGDSALYLCASSLFRVVSGANVLTFGAGSRLTVL.